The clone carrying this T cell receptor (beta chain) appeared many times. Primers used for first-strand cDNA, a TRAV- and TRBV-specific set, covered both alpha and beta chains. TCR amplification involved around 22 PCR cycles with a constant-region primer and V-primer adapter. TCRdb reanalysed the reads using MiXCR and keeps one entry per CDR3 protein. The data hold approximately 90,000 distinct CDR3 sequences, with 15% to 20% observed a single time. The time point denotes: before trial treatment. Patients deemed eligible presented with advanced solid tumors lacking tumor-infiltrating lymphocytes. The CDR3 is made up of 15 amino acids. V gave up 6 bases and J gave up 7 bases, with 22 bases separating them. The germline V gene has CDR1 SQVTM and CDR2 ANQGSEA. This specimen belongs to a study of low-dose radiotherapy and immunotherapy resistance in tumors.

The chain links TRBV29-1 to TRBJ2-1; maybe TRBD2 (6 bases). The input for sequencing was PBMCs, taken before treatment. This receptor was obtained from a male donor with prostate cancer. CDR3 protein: CSVFLRSGRENEQFF. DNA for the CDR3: TGCAGCGTATTCCTTCGGTCGGGGCGGGAAAATGAGCAGTTCTTC.